This passage covers 17 T cell receptor beta chains from one sample sequenced in a study of naive and memory T cell subsets. General study results and limits: A few larger clonotypes appeared in naive repertoires, especially CD8, possibly memory cells re-expressing CD45RA.

The beta constant-region primer was an equimolar mix of two oligonucleotides covering TRBC1 and TRBC2. Nested alpha and beta constant-region primers with the SP2 primer drove four PCR rounds on ligated cDNA. TCRdb reanalysed the UMI-ligation and nested PCR reads using MiXCR and keeps one entry per CDR3 protein. The sample lists over 130,000 distinct CDR3 sequences, more than 15% occurring once. These receptors have no identified antigens. Sequenced input: naive CD8+ T cells from blood. These receptor sequences come from a human donor in good health.

The table lists this clonotype with a few counts. This chain links TRBV12-3 or TRBV12-4 with TRBJ2-3; 10 bases agree with TRBD1. The CDR3 consists of 17 residues. The trim removed 5 bases at V and 2 bases at J, leaving 10 bases unmatched. CDR3 residues: CASSPPGQGLVTDTQYF. CDR3 DNA sequence: TGTGCCAGCAGTCCCCCGGGACAGGGGTTGGTCACAGATACGCAGTATTTT.

This clonotype was seen repeatedly, ten times or more. The genes are TRBV7-2 and TRBJ1-1; D not resolved. V lost 5 bases, J lost 5 bases, and 6 bases lay in between. CDR1 and CDR2 from the germline V gene are SGHTA and FQGNSA. The CDR3 totals 11 residues. The CDR3 sequence is CASSRGTEAFF. CDR3 sequence (DNA): TGTGCCAGCAGCCGGGGAACTGAAGCTTTCTTT.

The chain joins TRBV29-1 to TRBJ1-1; D gene unclear. Germline V CDR1 and CDR2: SQVTM, ANQGSEA. The CDR3 is 11 amino acids. The V end lost 4 bases, the J end lost 3 bases, and 6 bases lay between the germline ends. DNA of the CDR3: TGCAGCGTTGGAATCTACACTGAAGCTTTCTTT. It yields the protein CSVGIYTEAFF.

V gene TRBV19 combines with J gene TRBJ2-1; D perhaps matches TRBD2 (5 bases). V gave up 3 bases and J gave up 7 bases, with 10 bases separating them. CDR1 LNHDA and CDR2 SQIVND come from the germline V gene (reference sequence). This CDR3 spans 13 amino acids. The CDR3 DNA follows: TGTGCCAGTAGTATCGGACTTATAAATGAGCAGTTCTTC. Translated: CASSIGLINEQFF.

V is TRBV6-2 or TRBV6-3 and J is TRBJ2-5; 9 nucleotides match TRBD2. This CDR3 has 17 amino acids. V was pared by 0 bases and J by 0 bases, with 5 bases of the junction left unmatched. Germline V gives CDR1 MNHEY, CDR2 SVGEGT. The CDR3 reads CASSYSNLAGNQETQYF. CDR3 nucleotide sequence: TGTGCCAGCAGTTACTCGAATCTAGCGGGGAACCAAGAGACCCAGTACTTC.

This clonotype was observed a handful of times. The chain combines TRBV7-9 with TRBJ2-5, with 7 bases that match TRBD2. Trimming cost V 5 bases and J 3 bases; bases outside gene matches: 9. CDR1 is SEHNR, CDR2 FQNEAQ, per germline (reference sequence). CDR3 length equals 15 residues. The CDR3 protein is CASSTPGTTKETQYF. The CDR3 DNA sequence: TGTGCCAGCAGCACCCCCGGGACTACTAAAGAGACCCAGTACTTC.

This clonotype was found a few times. The rearrangement links TRBV4-1 to TRBJ1-2; unclear D gene. The CDR3 runs 15 residues. Trimming took off 1 base at V and 1 base at J, with 10 bases between the two ends. Looked up from germline, CDR1 is MGHRA and CDR2 is YSYEKL. CDR3 sequence: CASSQGPLLNYGYTF. CDR3 nucleotide sequence: TGCGCCAGCAGCCAAGGGCCACTGCTTAACTATGGCTACACCTTC.

The chain has TRBV7-2 and TRBJ2-7; D may be TRBD2 (5 bases). The CDR3 has 16 amino acids. Germline CDR1 reads SGHTA; CDR2 reads FQGNSA. V lost 5 bases to trimming and J lost 3 bases, with 20 bases between them. The CDR3 DNA reads TGTGCCAGCAGCCGCCCCATAACTAGGAGCATCTACGAGCAGTACTTC. Translated, it gives CASSRPITRSIYEQYF.

This clonotype was picked up many times. The chain couples TRBV5-1 to TRBJ1-1, with D possibly matching TRBD1 (5 bases). Germline V gives CDR1 SGHRS, CDR2 YFSETQ. The ends were cut back, 5 bases at V and 1 base at J, with 12 bases in the middle. The CDR3 spans 14 residues. The CDR3 bases are TGCGCCAGCAGGTATGGGACGGAGAACACTGAAGCTTTCTTT. Its translation: CASRYGTENTEAFF.

The chain employs TRBV10-1 and TRBJ2-2, with D perhaps matching TRBD1 or TRBD2 (5 bases each). CDR3 length equals 14 residues. Per germline, CDR1 WNHNN and CDR2 SYGVQD (reference sequence). The V end lost 2 bases, the J end lost 9 bases, and 13 bases lay between the germline ends. The DNA of the CDR3 is TGCGCCAGCAGTGAGACGGACGGGACGCGGGAGCTGTTTTTT. Translation: CASSETDGTRELFF.

This chain connects TRBV10-2 to TRBJ2-7; D gene unclear. The CDR3 has 11 residues. Per the germline V gene, CDR1 is WSHSY and CDR2 is SAAADI. V lost 1 base to trimming and J lost 3 bases, with 1 base between them. Here the CDR3 reads CASSEFYEQYF. The CDR3 region has the DNA TGCGCCAGCAGTGAGTTCTACGAGCAGTACTTC.

In this sample, this clonotype turned up a few times. This chain uses TRBV19 with TRBJ2-7; TRBD2 is a possible D gene (6 bases). Trimming removed 7 bases from V and 5 bases from J, with 15 bases in between. The CDR3 consists of 13 residues. The germline V gene has CDR1 LNHDA and CDR2 SQIVND (reference sequence). The CDR3 sequence: CASTLGGSDEQYF. The CDR3 nucleotides are TGTGCCAGTACCCTTGGAGGGTCGGACGAGCAGTACTTC.

This clonotype was found a few times. The V gene is TRBV7-9, the J gene TRBJ2-7; no clear D. The CDR3 extends over 14 amino acids. In germline, CDR1 is SEHNR, CDR2 FQNEAQ (reference sequence). V lost 1 base to trimming and J lost 2 bases, with 9 bases between them. DNA for the CDR3: TGTGCCAGCAGCTTAGTTGCAGAGACCTACGAGCAGTACTTC. Translating gives CASSLVAETYEQYF.

J is TRBJ1-1 and V is TRBV6-5; TRBD1 might be the D (6 bases). V gave up 5 bases and J gave up 2 bases, with 21 bases separating them. The CDR3 runs 17 residues. Germline values: CDR1 MNHEY, CDR2 SVGAGI. CDR3 sequence (DNA): TGTGCCAGCAGTGACGGGGACACCGGCAACCTAAACACTGAAGCTTTCTTT. As protein: CASSDGDTGNLNTEAFF.

The rearrangement uses TRBV3-1 and TRBJ2-3, with D perhaps matching TRBD2 (5 bases). The germline V gene encodes CDR1 LGHDT and CDR2 YNNKEL (reference sequence). V lost 0 bases and J lost 0, with 10 bases in between. The CDR3 consists of 16 residues. The CDR3 nucleotides read TGTGCCAGCAGCCAAGATCTAAGCGGAAGCACAGATACGCAGTATTTT. Residues: CASSQDLSGSTDTQYF.

The chain recombines TRBV2 with TRBJ2-1; 7 bases line up with TRBD2. The CDR3 has 16 residues. J was trimmed by 0 bases and V by 7 bases; bases with no gene match: 9. CDR1 is SNHLY, CDR2 FYNNEI, per germline. The CDR3 sequence is CASTRDYPSSYNEQFF. In nucleotides, the CDR3 is TGTGCCAGCACCCGGGACTATCCCAGCTCCTACAATGAGCAGTTCTTC.

A few counts support this clonotype. The V gene is TRBV4-3, the J gene TRBJ1-5, with D possibly TRBD1 on 5 matching bases. Germline CDR1 is LGHNA and CDR2 is YSLEER. This CDR3 is built from 18 residues. The V and J ends lost 0 bases and 2 bases respectively, with 17 bases between them. The CDR3 DNA is TGCGCCAGCAGCCAAGATGGAACAGGTCGAGAGGGCAATCAGCCCCAGCATTTT. This sequence encodes CASSQDGTGREGNQPQHF.